The next 7 T cell receptor beta chains were all read from a single sample in a study of spatial heterogeneity in lung cancer. MiXCR, run by TCRdb on the 5' RACE reads, gives a single entry per CDR3 protein. The sample records roughly 60,000 distinct CDR3 sequences, about 8% being singletons. The time point was: sample taken at primary tumor resection. Unsorted whole RNA from tumor, nontumor lung or frozen PBMC underwent sequencing. This material consisted of PBMCs, taken at surgery. The receptors were gathered from a female donor with early-stage non-small cell lung cancer.

Comment on this clonotype: One end of the junction varies from germline; a read error may be responsible. The genes are TRBV7-8 and TRBJ2-5, with D possibly being TRBD1 (7 bases). CDR3 length equals 13 residues. The germline CDR1 and CDR2 sequences are SGHVS and FQNEAQ. This chain's CDR3 is CASRREEGTVGHF. The CDR3 DNA is TGTGCCAGCAGGAGAGAGGAGGGGACAGTCGGTCACTTC.

The chain uses TRBV3-1 and TRBJ2-2; D call uncertain. The length of the CDR3 is 13 residues. Between the trimmed V and J ends, which lost 3 bases and 5 bases, there was a span of 7 bases. Germline V CDR1 and CDR2: LGHDT, YNNKEL (reference sequence). The CDR3: CASSQGRTGELFF. The CDR3 nucleotides read TGTGCCAGCAGCCAGGGAAGGACCGGGGAGCTGTTTTTT.

This clonotype occurred many times. This chain joins TRBV6-5 and TRBJ2-7; no definite D call. This CDR3 comprises 15 residues. The germline V gene encodes CDR1 MNHEY and CDR2 SVGAGI. The V and J ends lost 6 bases and 5 bases respectively, with 20 bases between them. CDR3 sequence reads: CASRGIGRIPNEQYF. The CDR3 nucleotides read TGTGCCAGCAGGGGTATTGGGCGAATCCCAAACGAGCAGTACTTC.

The V and J genes are TRBV7-9 and TRBJ2-5; 8 bases line up with TRBD2. The ends lost 4 bases at V and 5 bases at J; junction bases unmatched: 15. The CDR3 is 17 residues long. Germline V gene sequence: CDR1 SEHNR, CDR2 FQNEAQ (reference sequence). CDR3 nucleotides: TGTGCCAGCAGCTCCCAAACGGGAGGGCCCTCTTCCGAGACCCAGTACTTC. This encodes CASSSQTGGPSSETQYF.

This rearrangement joins TRBV10-3 to TRBJ2-1; the match to TRBD2 covers 12 bases. The CDR3 has 15 amino acids. The V gene's germline CDR1 is ENHRY and CDR2 SYGVKD. Trimming took 7 bases from V and 9 from J; bases not matched to a gene: 10. Here the CDR3 reads CAITRLAGEEGEQFF. The CDR3, as DNA: TGTGCCATCACCCGACTAGCGGGAGAGGAGGGTGAGCAGTTCTTC.

In this sample, this clonotype turned up a few times. The gene calls are TRBV5-1 and TRBJ2-3, with TRBD2 as a possible D gene (5 bases). Trimming removed 6 bases from V and 0 bases from J, with 17 bases in between. This CDR3 spans 16 amino acids. Germline V gives CDR1 SGHRS, CDR2 YFSETQ. The CDR3, as DNA: TGCGCCAGCACCGGGAAGGAGATATCGAGCACAGATACGCAGTATTTT. Its translation is CASTGKEISSTDTQYF.

This clonotype was found a few times. Here the CDR3 reads CASSQGGRKTEAFF. Written as DNA, the CDR3 is TGTGCCAGCAGCCAAGGGGGCCGAAAGACTGAAGCTTTCTTT. The chain links TRBV3-1 to TRBJ1-1; possible D gene TRBD1, 5 bases. Trimming shortened V by 1 base and J by 5 bases, and 11 bases separated the two germline ends. Germline-derived CDR1 and CDR2 are LGHDT and YNNKEL (reference sequence). This CDR3 comprises 14 residues.